This TCR beta chain was sequenced in a study of T cell responses to AZD1222 COVID-19 vaccine. Comment on this clone: Its antigen is not known.

The method was immunoSEQ multiplex PCR; TCRdb's version includes in-frame clones alone and lacks a portion of them. The data hold fewer than 120,000 clones, with roughly 89% observed a single time. Study-wide results and limits: Spike-specific TCR breadth rose after two AZD1222 doses, and depth rose as well.

The CDR3 has 15 residues. The germline V gene encodes CDR1 LGHDT and CDR2 YNNKEL (reference sequence). Trimming took off 0 bases at V and 3 bases at J, with 11 bases between the two ends. Material: peripheral blood, obtained 28 days after the second AZD1222 dose. The receptor comes from an adult who received the AZD1222 COVID-19 vaccine. The chain uses TRBV3-1 (or the pseudogene TRBV3-2) and TRBJ1-2, with D hard to call. In nucleotides, the CDR3 is TGTGCCAGCAGCCAAGATACCAGCCGGGACTATGGCTACACCTTC. Its protein product is CASSQDTSRDYGYTF.